The rows below give T cell receptor beta chains drawn from one sample of a study of T cell repertoires in cytomegalovirus infection. In TCRdb, the reads were re-called with MiXCR into one record per CDR3 protein. The sample lists just under 550,000 distinct CDR3 sequences, 26% seen once, with under 15% in the top ten. Sequences were obtained from PBMCs. These receptors originate from a human donor in good health (CMV status not recorded). Some clones in this sample may be carry-over from other donors' samples. Both conserved end residues are part of each CDR3. The order of the fields is V gene, D gene, J gene, clone size, CDR3 protein, CDR3 DNA. A D gene is named only where the DNA matches it firmly. The size of a clone is reported for some rows only, either as once, few or many, or as a class for expanded clones.

v_call: TRBV7-9
d_call: NA
j_call: TRBJ2-1
clone_size: few
cdr3_aa: CASSLGHQNEQFF
cdr3_nt: TGTGCCAGCAGCTTGGGACACCAGAATGAGCAGTTCTTC

v_call: TRBV10-3
d_call: NA
j_call: TRBJ2-7
clone_size: NA
cdr3_aa: CAIRDLISYEQYF
cdr3_nt: TGTGCCATCAGGGACTTGATCTCCTACGAGCAGTACTTC

v_call: TRBV12-3/TRBV12-4
d_call: TRBD2
j_call: TRBJ2-1
clone_size: few
cdr3_aa: CASSSALAGIYNEQFF
cdr3_nt: TGTGCCAGCAGTTCAGCACTAGCGGGGATCTACAATGAGCAGTTCTTC

v_call: TRBV24-1
d_call: TRBD1
j_call: TRBJ2-1
clone_size: NA
cdr3_aa: CATSETDRVQFF
cdr3_nt: TGTGCCACCAGTGAGACCGACAGGGTGCAGTTCTTC

v_call: TRBV7-9
d_call: NA
j_call: TRBJ1-1
clone_size: few
cdr3_aa: CASSIGELGGAINTEAFF
cdr3_nt: TGTGCCAGCAGCATAGGGGAGCTCGGGGGCGCAATCAACACTGAAGCTTTCTTT

v_call: TRBV6-1
d_call: TRBD2
j_call: TRBJ2-1
clone_size: NA
cdr3_aa: CASSERISGSYEQFF
cdr3_nt: TGTGCCAGCAGTGAAAGGATTAGCGGGAGTTATGAGCAGTTCTTC

v_call: TRBV7-8
d_call: NA
j_call: TRBJ2-3
clone_size: many
cdr3_aa: CASSLVSSERRLEQYF
cdr3_nt: TGTGCCAGCAGCTTAGTTTCTAGCGAGAGACGTTTAGAGCAGTATTTT

v_call: TRBV30
d_call: NA
j_call: TRBJ1-1
clone_size: NA
cdr3_aa: CAWIHVRGGDAEAFF
cdr3_nt: TGTGCCTGGATTCACGTCCGCGGGGGGGACGCTGAAGCTTTCTTT

v_call: TRBV7-2
d_call: NA
j_call: TRBJ2-2
clone_size: many
cdr3_aa: CASSLDSYTGELFF
cdr3_nt: TGTGCCAGCAGCTTAGATTCGTACACCGGGGAGCTGTTTTTT

v_call: TRBV7-2
d_call: NA
j_call: TRBJ1-6
clone_size: many
cdr3_aa: CASSVLGANSPLHF
cdr3_nt: TGTGCCAGCAGCGTTTTAGGGGCGAATTCACCCCTCCACTTT

v_call: TRBV7-2
d_call: TRBD2
j_call: TRBJ2-1
clone_size: many
cdr3_aa: CASSPGSGSGYNEQFF
cdr3_nt: TGTGCCAGCAGCCCCGGAAGCGGGAGTGGCTACAATGAGCAGTTCTTC

v_call: TRBV19
d_call: NA
j_call: TRBJ1-1
clone_size: few
cdr3_aa: CASSMGGGTEAFF
cdr3_nt: TGTGCCAGTAGTATGGGAGGCGGGACTGAAGCTTTCTTT

v_call: TRBV15
d_call: NA
j_call: TRBJ2-3
clone_size: few
cdr3_aa: CATSNPKGSTDTQYF
cdr3_nt: TGTGCCACCAGCAACCCCAAAGGGAGCACAGATACGCAGTATTTT

v_call: TRBV5-1
d_call: TRBD1
j_call: TRBJ1-2
clone_size: NA
cdr3_aa: CASSKGQGILHGYTF
cdr3_nt: TGCGCCAGCAGCAAGGGACAGGGAATCCTTCATGGCTACACCTTC

v_call: TRBV12-3/TRBV12-4
d_call: NA
j_call: TRBJ2-2
clone_size: few
cdr3_aa: CASTGLRDTGELFF
cdr3_nt: TGTGCCAGCACCGGCCTTCGCGACACCGGGGAGCTGTTTTTT

v_call: TRBV4-2
d_call: TRBD1
j_call: TRBJ1-1
clone_size: few
cdr3_aa: CASRDPGQVAQAFF
cdr3_nt: TGTGCCAGCAGGGATCCAGGACAGGTGGCCCAAGCTTTCTTT

v_call: TRBV10-3
d_call: NA
j_call: TRBJ2-5
clone_size: NA
cdr3_aa: CAIRADSQETQYF
cdr3_nt: TGTGCCATCAGGGCGGACAGCCAAGAGACCCAGTACTTC

v_call: TRBV28
d_call: NA
j_call: TRBJ2-5
clone_size: NA
cdr3_aa: CASSLPRGEAETQYF
cdr3_nt: TGTGCCAGCAGTTTGCCCCGCGGGGAGGCAGAGACCCAGTACTTC

v_call: TRBV7-6
d_call: NA
j_call: TRBJ1-1
clone_size: many
cdr3_aa: CASSLGQNTEAFF
cdr3_nt: TGTGCCAGCAGCTTAGGGCAGAACACTGAAGCTTTCTTT

v_call: TRBV28
d_call: NA
j_call: TRBJ1-5
clone_size: NA
cdr3_aa: CASSPADVQRQHF
cdr3_nt: TGTGCCAGCAGTCCCGCGGACGTCCAGCGCCAGCATTTT

v_call: TRBV7-9
d_call: TRBD1
j_call: TRBJ1-1
clone_size: NA
cdr3_aa: CASSLVGGTGKSGTEAFF
cdr3_nt: TGTGCCAGCAGCTTAGTCGGCGGGACAGGGAAGTCGGGGACCGAAGCTTTCTTT

v_call: TRBV4-3
d_call: NA
j_call: TRBJ2-3
clone_size: NA
cdr3_aa: CASSQDWEVTDTQYF
cdr3_nt: TGCGCCAGCAGCCAGGACTGGGAGGTAACAGATACGCAGTATTTT

v_call: TRBV6-5
d_call: NA
j_call: TRBJ2-3
clone_size: few
cdr3_aa: CASSYSELSSTDTQYF
cdr3_nt: TGTGCCAGCAGTTACTCGGAACTCTCTAGCACAGATACGCAGTATTTT

v_call: TRBV7-3
d_call: NA
j_call: TRBJ1-1
clone_size: many
cdr3_aa: CASSSQQNTEAFF
cdr3_nt: TGTGCCAGCAGCTCACAACAGAACACTGAAGCTTTCTTT

v_call: TRBV20-1
d_call: NA
j_call: TRBJ1-5
clone_size: NA
cdr3_aa: CSAQQGSGNQPQHF
cdr3_nt: TGCAGTGCGCAGCAGGGTAGCGGCAATCAGCCCCAGCATTTT

v_call: TRBV12-3/TRBV12-4
d_call: NA
j_call: TRBJ1-5
clone_size: few
cdr3_aa: CASSLALSESNQPQHF
cdr3_nt: TGTGCCAGCAGTTTAGCGCTGTCGGAGAGCAATCAGCCCCAGCATTTT

v_call: TRBV3-1
d_call: TRBD2
j_call: TRBJ2-3
clone_size: few
cdr3_aa: CASSQQPGLASDTQYF
cdr3_nt: TGTGCCAGCAGCCAACAGCCGGGACTAGCATCCGATACGCAGTATTTT

v_call: TRBV7-8
d_call: TRBD1
j_call: TRBJ1-1
clone_size: many
cdr3_aa: CASSLGSGGMNTEAFF
cdr3_nt: TGTGCCAGCAGCTTAGGGTCAGGGGGGATGAACACTGAAGCTTTCTTT

v_call: TRBV18
d_call: NA
j_call: TRBJ1-1
clone_size: NA
cdr3_aa: CASSPPSGRTNTEAFF
cdr3_nt: TGTGCCAGCTCACCACCGTCGGGACGGACGAACACTGAAGCTTTCTTT